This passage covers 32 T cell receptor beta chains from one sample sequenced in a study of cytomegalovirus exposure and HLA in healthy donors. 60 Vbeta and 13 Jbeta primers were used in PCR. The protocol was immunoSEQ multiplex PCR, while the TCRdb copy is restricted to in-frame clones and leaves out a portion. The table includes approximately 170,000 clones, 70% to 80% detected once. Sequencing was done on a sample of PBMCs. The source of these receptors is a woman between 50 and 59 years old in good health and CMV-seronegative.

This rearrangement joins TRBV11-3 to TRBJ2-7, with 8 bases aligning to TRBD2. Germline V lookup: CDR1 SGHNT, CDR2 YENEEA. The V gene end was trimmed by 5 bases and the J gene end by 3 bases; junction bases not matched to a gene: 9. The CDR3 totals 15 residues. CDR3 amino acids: CASSRGLAGRYEQYF. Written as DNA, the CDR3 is TGTGCCAGCAGCCGGGGCTTAGCGGGGCGCTACGAGCAGTACTTC.

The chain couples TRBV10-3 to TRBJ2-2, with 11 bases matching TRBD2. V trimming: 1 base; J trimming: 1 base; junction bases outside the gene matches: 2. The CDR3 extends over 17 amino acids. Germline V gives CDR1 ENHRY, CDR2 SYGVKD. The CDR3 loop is CAISELGLAENTGELFF. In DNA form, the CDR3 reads TGTGCCATCAGTGAGTTGGGACTAGCGGAGAACACCGGGGAGCTGTTTTTT.

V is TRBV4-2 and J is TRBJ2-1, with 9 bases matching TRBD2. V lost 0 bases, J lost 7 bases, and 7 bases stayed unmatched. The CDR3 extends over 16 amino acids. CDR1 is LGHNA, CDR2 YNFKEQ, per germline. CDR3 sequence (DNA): TGTGCCAGCAGCCAAGAGGGCGGGAGGGCCGGGAATGAGCAGTTCTTC. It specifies CASSQEGGRAGNEQFF.

For the CDR3, the DNA is TGCGCCAGCAGACTACAAGACTGGAGGGGAGCCGGTGAAGCTTTCTTT. Translation gives CASRLQDWRGAGEAFF. The chain recombines TRBV4-1 with TRBJ1-1, with D possibly matching TRBD1 (5 bases). Trimming removed 6 bases at V and 7 bases at J, with 24 bases between. Germline CDR1 reads MGHRA; CDR2 reads YSYEKL. This CDR3 comprises 16 residues.

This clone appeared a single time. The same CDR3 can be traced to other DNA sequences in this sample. The CDR3 nucleotides are TGTGCCAGCAGTTATGGACAGGGGATCCAGCCCCAGCATTTT. Protein product: CASSYGQGIQPQHF. The genes are TRBV6-4 and TRBJ1-5, with 9 positions matching TRBD1. This CDR3 contains 14 residues. From germline, CDR1 is MRHNA and CDR2 SNTAGT. J was trimmed by 7 bases and V by 5 bases; bases with no gene match: 6.

The CDR3 region is CASSLANLQGWSPLHF. CDR3 bases: TGCGCCAGCAGCTTGGCCAACTTGCAGGGTTGGTCACCCCTCCACTTT. The chain uses TRBV5-1 and TRBJ1-6, with TRBD1 as a possible D gene (5 bases). The CDR3 spans 16 residues. The V end lost 0 bases, the J end lost 10 bases, and 17 bases lay between the germline ends. Looked up from germline, CDR1 is SGHRS and CDR2 is YFSETQ.

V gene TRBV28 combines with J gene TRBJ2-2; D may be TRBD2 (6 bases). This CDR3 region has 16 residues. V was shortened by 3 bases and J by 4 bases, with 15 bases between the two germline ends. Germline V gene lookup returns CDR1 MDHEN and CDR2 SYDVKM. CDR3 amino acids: CASSFLGTYATGELFF. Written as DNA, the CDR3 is TGTGCCAGCAGTTTTTTGGGGACTTATGCCACCGGGGAGCTGTTTTTT. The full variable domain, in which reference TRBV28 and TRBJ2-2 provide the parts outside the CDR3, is DVKVTQSSRYLVKRTGEKVFLECVQDMDHENMFWYRQDPGLGLRLIYFSYDVKMKEKGDIPEGYSVSREKKERFSLILESASTNQTSMYLCASSFLGTYATGELFFGEGSRLTVL.

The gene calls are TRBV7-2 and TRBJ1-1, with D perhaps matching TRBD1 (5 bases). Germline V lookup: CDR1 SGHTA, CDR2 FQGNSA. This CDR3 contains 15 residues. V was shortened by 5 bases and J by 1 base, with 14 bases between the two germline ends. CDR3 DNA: TGTGCCAGCAGCCCAAAGGGGCAGGGGAACACTGAAGCTTTCTTT. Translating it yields CASSPKGQGNTEAFF.

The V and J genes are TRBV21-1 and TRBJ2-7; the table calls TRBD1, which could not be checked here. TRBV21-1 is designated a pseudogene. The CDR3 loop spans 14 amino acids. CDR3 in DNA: TGTGCCAGCAGCAACCGGGACAAGGACTACGAGCAGTACTTC. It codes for CASSNRDKDYEQYF.

The CDR3 nucleotides are TGTGCCAGCAGAGAACAGGGCTATGGCTACACCTTC. As protein: CASREQGYGYTF. The chain combines TRBV4-2 with TRBJ1-2; perhaps TRBD1 as D (6 bases). The CDR3 consists of 12 residues. Germline-derived CDR1 and CDR2 are LGHNA and YNFKEQ. Trimming pared 6 bases from V and 4 bases from J, leaving 9 bases between.

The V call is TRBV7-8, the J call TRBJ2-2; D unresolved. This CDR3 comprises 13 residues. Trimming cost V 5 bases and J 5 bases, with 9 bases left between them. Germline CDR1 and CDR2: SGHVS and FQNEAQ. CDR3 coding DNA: TGTGCCAGCAGCCCCCAGTCAACCGGGGAGCTGTTTTTT. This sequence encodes CASSPQSTGELFF.

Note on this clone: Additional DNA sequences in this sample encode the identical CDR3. In DNA, the CDR3 is TGCAGCGTGGGAGACTCCTACGAGCAGTACTTC. Translated, it gives CSVGDSYEQYF. The rearrangement uses TRBV29-1 and TRBJ2-7; the D gene is possibly TRBD2 (5 bases). The germline CDR1 and CDR2 sequences are SQVTM and ANQGSEA. The germline V and J ends were trimmed by 6 bases and 0 bases, with 6 bases remaining between them. This CDR3 spans 11 amino acids.

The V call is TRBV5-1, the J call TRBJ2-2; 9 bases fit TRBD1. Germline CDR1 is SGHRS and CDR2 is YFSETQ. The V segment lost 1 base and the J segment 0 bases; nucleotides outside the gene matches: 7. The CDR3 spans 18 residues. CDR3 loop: CASSLRGTGRSNTGELFF. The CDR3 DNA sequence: TGCGCCAGCAGCTTGAGAGGGACAGGGCGCTCGAACACCGGGGAGCTGTTTTTT.

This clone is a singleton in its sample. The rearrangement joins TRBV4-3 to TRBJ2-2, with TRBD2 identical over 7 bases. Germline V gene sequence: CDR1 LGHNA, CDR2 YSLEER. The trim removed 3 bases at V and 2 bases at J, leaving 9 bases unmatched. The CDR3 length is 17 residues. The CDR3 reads CASSQAASGANTGELFF. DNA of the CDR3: TGCGCCAGCAGCCAGGCCGCCAGCGGGGCAAACACCGGGGAGCTGTTTTTT.

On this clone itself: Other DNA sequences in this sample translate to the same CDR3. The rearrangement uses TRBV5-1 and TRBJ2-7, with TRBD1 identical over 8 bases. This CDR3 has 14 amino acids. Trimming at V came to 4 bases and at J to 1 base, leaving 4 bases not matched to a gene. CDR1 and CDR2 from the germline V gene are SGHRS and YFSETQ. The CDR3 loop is CASSTGTGSYEQYF. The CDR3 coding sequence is TGCGCCAGCAGCACCGGGACAGGTTCCTACGAGCAGTACTTC.

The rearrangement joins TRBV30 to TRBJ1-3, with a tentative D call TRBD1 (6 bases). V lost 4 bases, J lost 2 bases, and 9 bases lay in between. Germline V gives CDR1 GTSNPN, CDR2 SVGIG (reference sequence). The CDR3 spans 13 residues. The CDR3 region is CAWNTGTGNTIYF. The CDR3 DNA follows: TGTGCCTGGAATACAGGGACTGGAAACACCATATATTTT.

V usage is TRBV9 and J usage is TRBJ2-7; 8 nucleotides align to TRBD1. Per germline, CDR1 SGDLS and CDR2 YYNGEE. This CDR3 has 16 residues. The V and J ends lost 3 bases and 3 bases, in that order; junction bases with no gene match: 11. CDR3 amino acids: CASSGGLGQDLYEQYF. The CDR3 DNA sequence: TGTGCCAGCAGCGGAGGTTTGGGACAGGACCTCTACGAGCAGTACTTC.

The CDR3 region is CASTTTRTSGRSGTGELFF. DNA for the CDR3: TGTGCCAGTACCACGACCAGGACTAGCGGGAGGTCGGGCACCGGGGAGCTGTTTTTT. The gene calls are TRBV19 and TRBJ2-2, with 14 bases matching TRBD2. Trimming at V came to 7 bases and at J to 4 bases, leaving 14 bases not matched to a gene. This CDR3 comprises 19 residues. Per the germline V gene, CDR1 is LNHDA and CDR2 is SQIVND (reference sequence).

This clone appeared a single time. CDR3 loop: CASSYGLAGAYEQYF. CDR3 DNA: TGCGCCAGCAGCTACGGACTAGCAGGGGCTTACGAGCAGTACTTC. The V and J genes are TRBV5-1 and TRBJ2-7; TRBD2 matches 8 bases. The CDR3 spans 15 residues. Trimming at V came to 3 bases and at J to 4 bases, leaving 9 bases not matched to a gene. Per the germline V gene, CDR1 is SGHRS and CDR2 is YFSETQ.

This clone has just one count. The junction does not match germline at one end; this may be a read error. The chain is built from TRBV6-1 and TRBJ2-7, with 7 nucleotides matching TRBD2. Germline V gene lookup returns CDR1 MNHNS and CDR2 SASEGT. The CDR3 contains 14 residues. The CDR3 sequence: CASSPRRGESLMHF. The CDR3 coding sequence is TGTGCCAGCAGCCCCCGACGGGGGGAGTCTTTAATGCACTTC.

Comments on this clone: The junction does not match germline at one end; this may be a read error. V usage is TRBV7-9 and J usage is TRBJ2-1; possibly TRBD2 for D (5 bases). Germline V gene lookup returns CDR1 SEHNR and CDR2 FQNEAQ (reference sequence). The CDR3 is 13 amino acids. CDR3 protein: CSSREDHYNEQFF. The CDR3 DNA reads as TGTTCCAGTCGGGAAGATCACTACAATGAGCAGTTCTTC. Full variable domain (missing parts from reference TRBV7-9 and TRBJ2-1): DTGVSQNPRHKITKRGQNVTFRCDPISEHNRLYWYRQTLGQGPEFLTYFQNEAQLEKSRLLSDRFSAERPKGSFSTLEIQRTEQGDSAMYLCSSREDHYNEQFFGPGTRLTVL.

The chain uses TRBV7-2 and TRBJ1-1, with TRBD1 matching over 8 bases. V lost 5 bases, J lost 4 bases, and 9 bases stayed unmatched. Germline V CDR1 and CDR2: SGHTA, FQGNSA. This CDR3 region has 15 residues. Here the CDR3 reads CASSPDQGASTEAFF. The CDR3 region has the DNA TGTGCCAGCAGCCCAGACCAGGGGGCGAGCACTGAAGCTTTCTTT.

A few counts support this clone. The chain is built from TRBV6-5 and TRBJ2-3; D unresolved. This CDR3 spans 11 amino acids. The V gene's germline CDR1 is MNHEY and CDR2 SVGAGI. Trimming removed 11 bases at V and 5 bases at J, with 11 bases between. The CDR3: CAVAARDTQYF. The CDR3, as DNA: TGTGCCGTAGCAGCCAGAGATACGCAGTATTTT.

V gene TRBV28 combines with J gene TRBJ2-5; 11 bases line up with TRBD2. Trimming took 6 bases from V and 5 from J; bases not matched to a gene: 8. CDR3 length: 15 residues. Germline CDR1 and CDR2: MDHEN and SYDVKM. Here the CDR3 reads CASSPRTSGWETQYF. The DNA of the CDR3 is TGTGCCAGCAGCCCTAGGACTAGCGGGTGGGAGACCCAGTACTTC.

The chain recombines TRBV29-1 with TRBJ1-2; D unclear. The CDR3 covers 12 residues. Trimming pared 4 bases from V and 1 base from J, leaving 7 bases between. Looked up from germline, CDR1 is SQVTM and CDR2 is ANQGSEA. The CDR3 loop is CSVAGSNYGYTF. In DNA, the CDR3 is TGCAGCGTTGCTGGCAGTAACTATGGCTACACCTTC. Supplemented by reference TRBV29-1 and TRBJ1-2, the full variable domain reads SAVISQKPSRDICQRGTSLTIQCQVDSQVTMMFWYRQQPGQSLTLIATANQGSEATYESGFVIDKFPISRPNLTFSTLTVSNMSPEDSSIYLCSVAGSNYGYTFGSGTRLTVV.

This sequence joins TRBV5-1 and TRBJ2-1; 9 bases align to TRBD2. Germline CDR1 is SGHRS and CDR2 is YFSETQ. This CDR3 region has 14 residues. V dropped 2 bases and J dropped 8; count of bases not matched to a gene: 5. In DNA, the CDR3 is TGCGCCAGCAGCTTTCGGCGGGGGGGGGATGAGCAGTTCTTC. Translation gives CASSFRRGGDEQFF.

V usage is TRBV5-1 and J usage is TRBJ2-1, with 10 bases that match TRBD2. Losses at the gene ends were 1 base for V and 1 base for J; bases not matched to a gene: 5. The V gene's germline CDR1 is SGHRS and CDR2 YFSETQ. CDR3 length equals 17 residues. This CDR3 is CASSLTTSGKSYNEQFF. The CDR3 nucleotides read TGCGCCAGCAGCTTGACCACTAGCGGGAAATCCTACAATGAGCAGTTCTTC.

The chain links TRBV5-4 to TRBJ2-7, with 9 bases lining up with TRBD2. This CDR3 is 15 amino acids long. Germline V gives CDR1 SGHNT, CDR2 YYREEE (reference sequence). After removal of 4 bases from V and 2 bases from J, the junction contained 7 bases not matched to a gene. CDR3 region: CASSRGLAGPYEQYF. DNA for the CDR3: TGTGCCAGCAGCCGAGGGCTAGCGGGGCCCTACGAGCAGTACTTC. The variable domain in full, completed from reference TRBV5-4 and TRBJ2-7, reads ETGVTQSPTHLIKTRGQQVTLRCSSQSGHNTVSWYQQALGQGPQFIFQYYREEENGRGNFPPRFSGLQFPNYSSELNVNALELDDSALYLCASSRGLAGPYEQYFGPGTRLTVT.

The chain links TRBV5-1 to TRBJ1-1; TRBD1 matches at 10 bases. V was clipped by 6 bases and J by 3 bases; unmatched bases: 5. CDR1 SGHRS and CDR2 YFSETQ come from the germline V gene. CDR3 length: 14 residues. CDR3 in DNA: TGCGCCAGCACCCGGACAGGGGGGGACACTGAAGCTTTCTTT. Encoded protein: CASTRTGGDTEAFF.

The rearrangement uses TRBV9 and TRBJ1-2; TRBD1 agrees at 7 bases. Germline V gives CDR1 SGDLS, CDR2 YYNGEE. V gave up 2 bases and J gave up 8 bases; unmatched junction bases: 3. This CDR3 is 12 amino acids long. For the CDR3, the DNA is TGTGCCAGCAGCGTTCAGGGGGACGGCTACACCTTC. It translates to CASSVQGDGYTF.

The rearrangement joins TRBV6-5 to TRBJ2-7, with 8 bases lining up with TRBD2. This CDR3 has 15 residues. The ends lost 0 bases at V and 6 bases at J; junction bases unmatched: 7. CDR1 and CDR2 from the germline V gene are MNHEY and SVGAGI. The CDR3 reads CASSYSGVREGEQYF. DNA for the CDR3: TGTGCCAGCAGTTACTCGGGCGTCCGGGAGGGCGAGCAGTACTTC.

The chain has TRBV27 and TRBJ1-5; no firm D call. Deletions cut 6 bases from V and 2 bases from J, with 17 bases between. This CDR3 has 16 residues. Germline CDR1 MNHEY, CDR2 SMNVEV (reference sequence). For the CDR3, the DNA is TGTGCCAGCAGCAGATCCCCGCCGGCGGGCAATCAGCCCCAGCATTTT. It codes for CASSRSPPAGNQPQHF.